These 12 T cell receptor beta chains were all obtained from the same sample, sequenced in a study of CD8+ T cells in alopecia areata. cDNA serving as the sequencing template came from extracted, reverse transcribed RNA. Here immunoSEQ multiplex PCR was the method, and the copy in TCRdb shows in-frame clones only, minus some. The sample lists 150,000 to 200,000 clones, around 64% seen once, with approximately 1.3% in the top ten. The treatment is: oral pan-JAK inhibitor, 5-10 mg twice daily. The input for sequencing was CD4+ T cells sorted from blood, taken between weeks 49 and 50, from a patient treated with tofacitinib. Receptors originate from a human donor with alopecia areata.

This chain joins TRBV20-1 and TRBJ1-1; D call uncertain. The germline V gene encodes CDR1 DFQATT and CDR2 SNEGSKA (reference sequence). V was pared by 3 bases and J by 5 bases, with 7 bases between. The CDR3 totals 11 residues. CDR3 residues: CSASAGTEAFF. The DNA of the CDR3 is TGCAGTGCTAGCGCTGGTACTGAAGCTTTCTTT.

The chain is built from TRBV5-1 and TRBJ1-1; D unresolved. The germline V gene has CDR1 SGHRS and CDR2 YFSETQ. The length of the CDR3 is 15 residues. The germline V and J ends were trimmed by 4 bases and 1 base, with 14 bases remaining between them. The CDR3 loop reads CASSPGGSSNTEAFF. The CDR3 DNA reads as TGCGCCAGCAGCCCTGGCGGCAGTTCGAACACTGAAGCTTTCTTT.

The chain employs TRBV29-1 and TRBJ1-1, with D unclear. In germline, CDR1 is SQVTM, CDR2 ANQGSEA. CDR3 size: 11 residues. Trimming took off 6 bases at V and 5 bases at J, with 10 bases between the two ends. This CDR3 reads CSVISGTEAFF. The CDR3 DNA reads TGCAGCGTGATTTCTGGGACTGAAGCTTTCTTT.

The rearrangement joins TRBV20-1 to TRBJ1-2; D gene unclear. The CDR3 has 11 amino acids. The V end lost 8 bases, the J end lost 2 bases, and 9 bases lay between the germline ends. Germline CDR1 is DFQATT and CDR2 is SNEGSKA (reference sequence). The CDR3 nucleotides are TGCAGTACAACAGAAAACTATGGCTACACCTTC. Translating gives CSTTENYGYTF.

The chain carries TRBV7-2 and TRBJ1-5; the D gene is possibly TRBD1 (5 bases). CDR1 and CDR2 from the germline V gene are SGHTA and FQGNSA. V gave up 8 bases and J gave up 2 bases, with 10 bases separating them. The CDR3 consists of 13 residues. As DNA, the CDR3 is TGTGCCAGCCGGTGGGGGGGCAATCAGCCCCAGCATTTT. Encoded protein: CASRWGGNQPQHF.

This sequence joins TRBV9 and TRBJ2-5; TRBD2 agrees at 8 bases. Germline V gives CDR1 SGDLS, CDR2 YYNGEE. The CDR3 spans 15 residues. Germline trimming cut 3 bases from V and 2 bases from J; bases unmatched to any gene: 6. In nucleotides, the CDR3 is TGTGCCAGCAGCGGATCCGGGACTAGGCAAGAGACCCAGTACTTC. Its protein product is CASSGSGTRQETQYF.

V and J are TRBV30 and TRBJ1-6; no clear D gene. Germline V lookup: CDR1 GTSNPN, CDR2 SVGIG (reference sequence). The CDR3 covers 12 residues. V lost 1 base, J lost 9 bases, and 7 bases lay in between. The CDR3 protein is CAWSGWSSPLHF. The CDR3 region has the DNA TGTGCCTGGAGTGGATGGTCTTCACCCCTCCACTTT. The full variable domain, in which reference TRBV30 and TRBJ1-6 provide the parts outside the CDR3, is SQTIHQWPATLVQPVGSPLSLECTVEGTSNPNLYWYRQAAGRGLQLLFYSVGIGQISSEVPQNLSASRPQDRQFILSSKKLLLSDSGFYLCAWSGWSSPLHFGNGTRLTVT.

The chain has TRBV5-1 and TRBJ2-7; perhaps TRBD2 as D (6 bases). Germline V gives CDR1 SGHRS, CDR2 YFSETQ. V was shortened by 4 bases and J by 2 bases, with 16 bases between the two germline ends. The CDR3 is made up of 15 amino acids. The CDR3 DNA reads TGCGCCAGCAGCCCTACGGGACTCGCAACCTACGAGCAGTACTTC. Translating gives CASSPTGLATYEQYF. Based on the CDR3 plus reference TRBV5-1 and TRBJ2-7, the full variable domain is KAGVTQTPRYLIKTRGQQVTLSCSPISGHRSVSWYQQTPGQGLQFLFEYFSETQRNKGNFPGRFSGRQFSNSRSEMNVSTLELGDSALYLCASSPTGLATYEQYFGPGTRLTVT.

This CDR3 is CASSYSANPYEQYF. The CDR3 DNA reads TGTGCCAGCAGTTACTCAGCAAACCCCTACGAGCAGTACTTC. The chain joins TRBV6-6 to TRBJ2-7; D remains unclear. The CDR3 runs 14 residues. CDR1 is MNHNY, CDR2 SVGAGI, per germline (reference sequence). V was trimmed by 0 bases and J by 2 bases, leaving 8 bases between them.

This sequence joins TRBV19 and TRBJ2-5; the D gene could be TRBD1 or TRBD2 (6 bases each). Germline values: CDR1 LNHDA, CDR2 SQIVND (reference sequence). The germline V and J ends were trimmed by 9 bases and 7 bases, with 21 bases remaining between them. The CDR3 totals 14 residues. This chain's CDR3 is CARTRRGAESTQYF. CDR3 in DNA: TGTGCCAGGACCAGGAGGGGGGCCGAATCGACCCAGTACTTC.

This rearrangement joins TRBV11-3 to TRBJ2-7; possible D gene TRBD1, 6 bases. Trimming took off 2 bases at V and 6 bases at J, with 14 bases between the two ends. Germline lookup yields CDR1 SGHNT and CDR2 YENEEA. This CDR3 comprises 14 residues. The CDR3 loop reads CASSLTGTSSEQYF. CDR3 DNA sequence: TGTGCCAGCAGCTTAACCGGGACATCTTCCGAGCAGTACTTC.

This clone appeared once. The rearrangement uses TRBV15 and TRBJ1-6, with TRBD1 matching over 7 bases. This CDR3 is built from 14 residues. CDR1 and CDR2 (germline): LNHNV, YYDKDF (reference sequence). V lost 3 bases, J lost 8 bases, and 4 bases stayed unmatched. CDR3 nucleotide sequence: TGTGCCACCAGCAGCGGACAGGTGGATTCACCCCTCCACTTT. The encoded protein is CATSSGQVDSPLHF.